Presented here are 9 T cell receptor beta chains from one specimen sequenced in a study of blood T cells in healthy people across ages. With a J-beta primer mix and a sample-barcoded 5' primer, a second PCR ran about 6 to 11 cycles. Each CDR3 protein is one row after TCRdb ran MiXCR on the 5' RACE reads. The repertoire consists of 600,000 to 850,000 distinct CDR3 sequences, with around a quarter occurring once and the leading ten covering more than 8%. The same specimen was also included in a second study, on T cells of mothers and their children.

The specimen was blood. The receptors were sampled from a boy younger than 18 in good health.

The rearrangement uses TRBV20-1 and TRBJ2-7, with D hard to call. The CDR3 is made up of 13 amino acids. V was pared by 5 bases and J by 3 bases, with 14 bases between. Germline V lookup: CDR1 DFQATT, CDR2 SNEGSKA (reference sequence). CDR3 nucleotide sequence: TGCAGTGCTTCCGGTGAAAATGACTACGAGCAGTACTTC. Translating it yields CSASGENDYEQYF.

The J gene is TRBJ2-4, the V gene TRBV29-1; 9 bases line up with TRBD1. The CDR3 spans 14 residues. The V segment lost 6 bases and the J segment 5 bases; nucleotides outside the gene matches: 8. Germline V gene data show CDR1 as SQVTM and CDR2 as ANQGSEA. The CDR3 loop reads CSVVDRGGENIQYF. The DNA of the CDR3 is TGCAGCGTCGTCGACAGGGGGGGTGAAAACATTCAGTACTTC. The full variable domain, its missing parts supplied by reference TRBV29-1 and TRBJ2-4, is SAVISQKPSRDICQRGTSLTIQCQVDSQVTMMFWYRQQPGQSLTLIATANQGSEATYESGFVIDKFPISRPNLTFSTLTVSNMSPEDSSIYLCSVVDRGGENIQYFGAGTRLSVL.

The CDR3 here is CASSPRWVAGPIGETQYF. The CDR3 DNA reads as TGTGCCAGCAGCCCTCGCTGGGTAGCGGGACCGATAGGAGAGACCCAGTACTTC. The chain employs TRBV7-2 and TRBJ2-5; 8 nucleotides match TRBD2. Germline CDR1 SGHTA, CDR2 FQGNSA. The CDR3 has 18 amino acids. V shed 5 bases and J 4 bases; nucleotides not matched to a gene: 18.

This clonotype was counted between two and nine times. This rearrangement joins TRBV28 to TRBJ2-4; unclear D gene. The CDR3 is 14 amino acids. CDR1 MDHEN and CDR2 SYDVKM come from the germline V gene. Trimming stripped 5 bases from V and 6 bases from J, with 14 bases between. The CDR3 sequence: CASSPPSLGNIQYF. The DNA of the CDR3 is TGTGCCAGCAGTCCCCCAAGTCTAGGAAACATTCAGTACTTC.

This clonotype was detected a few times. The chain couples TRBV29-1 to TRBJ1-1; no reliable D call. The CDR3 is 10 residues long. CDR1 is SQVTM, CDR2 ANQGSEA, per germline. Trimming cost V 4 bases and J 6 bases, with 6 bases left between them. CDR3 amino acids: CSVVHPEAFF. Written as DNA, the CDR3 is TGCAGCGTTGTTCACCCTGAAGCTTTCTTT. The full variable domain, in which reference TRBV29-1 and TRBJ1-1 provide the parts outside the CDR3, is SAVISQKPSRDICQRGTSLTIQCQVDSQVTMMFWYRQQPGQSLTLIATANQGSEATYESGFVIDKFPISRPNLTFSTLTVSNMSPEDSSIYLCSVVHPEAFFGQGTRLTVV.

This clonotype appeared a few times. CDR3 in amino acids: CASSLWRSGTSGHQETQYF. For the CDR3, the DNA is TGTGCCAGCAGCCTCTGGCGTTCCGGGACTAGCGGGCATCAAGAGACCCAGTACTTC. The J gene is TRBJ2-5, the V gene TRBV4-2, with 12 bases fitting TRBD2. V lost 4 bases and J lost 2; bases outside the gene matches: 14. The CDR3 is 19 residues long. Germline assignment: CDR1 LGHNA and CDR2 YNFKEQ.

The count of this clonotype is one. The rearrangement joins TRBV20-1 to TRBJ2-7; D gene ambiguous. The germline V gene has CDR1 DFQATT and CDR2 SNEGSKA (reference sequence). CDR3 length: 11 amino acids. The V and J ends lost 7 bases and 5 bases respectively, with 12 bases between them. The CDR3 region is CSVKRVDEQYF. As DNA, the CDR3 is TGCAGTGTCAAAAGGGTCGACGAGCAGTACTTC.

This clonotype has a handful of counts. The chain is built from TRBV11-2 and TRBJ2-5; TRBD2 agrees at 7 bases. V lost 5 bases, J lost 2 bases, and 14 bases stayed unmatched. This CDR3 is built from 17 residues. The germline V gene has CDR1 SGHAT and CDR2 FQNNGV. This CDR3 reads CASSPPGSGPMQETQYF. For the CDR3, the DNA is TGTGCCAGCAGCCCCCCCGGTAGCGGGCCCATGCAAGAGACCCAGTACTTC.

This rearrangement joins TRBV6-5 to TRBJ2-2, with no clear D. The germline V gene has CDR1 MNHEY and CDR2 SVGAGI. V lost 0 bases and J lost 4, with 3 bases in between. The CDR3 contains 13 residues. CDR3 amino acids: CASSYSATGELFF. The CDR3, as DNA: TGTGCCAGCAGTTACTCCGCCACCGGGGAGCTGTTTTTT.